The sequence of this TCR beta chain was determined in a study of radiotherapy plus CTLA-4 blockade in lung cancer. Across the whole study: Objective responses were recorded in less than 20% of patients, with disease control recorded in 30% to 35%.

Study-level findings and limits: How blood T cell clones changed early, along with interferon-beta, reportedly forecast response best. Expansion of tumor-derived TCR clones was observed in blood after radiotherapy plus ipilimumab.

CDR1 and CDR2 (germline): LNHDA, SQIVND (reference sequence). The CDR3 is made up of 14 amino acids. The J segment lost 6 bases and the V segment lost 4 bases, leaving 5 bases of the junction unmatched. Points on this clone: The antigen remains undetermined.

TCRdb keeps only in-frame clones here, not all; method: immunoSEQ multiplex PCR. The sample has about 87,000 clones, roughly 86% seen once. Receiving focal radiation plus CTLA-4 blockade with ipilimumab were patients who had chemo-refractory metastatic non-small-cell lung cancer. The sequence came from a human donor with non-small cell lung cancer that progressed on radiotherapy plus ipilimumab. V and J are TRBV19 and TRBJ2-1; 8 bases are a match to TRBD1. This sample comprised peripheral blood, obtained from a patient treated with radiotherapy plus ipilimumab. The CDR3 DNA is TGTGCCAGTAGTAGAGGACAGGGTGGCAATGAGCAGTTCTTC. This encodes CASSRGQGGNEQFF.